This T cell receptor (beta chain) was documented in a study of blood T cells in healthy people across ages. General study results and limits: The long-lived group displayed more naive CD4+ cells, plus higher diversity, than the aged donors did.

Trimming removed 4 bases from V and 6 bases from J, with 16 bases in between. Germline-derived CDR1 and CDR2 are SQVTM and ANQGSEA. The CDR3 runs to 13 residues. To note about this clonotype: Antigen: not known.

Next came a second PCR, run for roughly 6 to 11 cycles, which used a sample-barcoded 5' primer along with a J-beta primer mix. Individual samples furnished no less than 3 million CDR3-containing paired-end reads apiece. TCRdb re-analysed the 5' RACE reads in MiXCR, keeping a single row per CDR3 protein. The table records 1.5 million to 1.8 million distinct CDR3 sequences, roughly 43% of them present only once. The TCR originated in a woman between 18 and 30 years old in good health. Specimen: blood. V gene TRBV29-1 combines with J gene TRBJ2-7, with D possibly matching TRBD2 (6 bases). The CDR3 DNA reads TGCAGCGTTGCCGGGAGAAGTCTAATCGAGCAGTACTTC. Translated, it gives CSVAGRSLIEQYF.